This TCR beta chain was observed in a study of T cells in Graves' hyperthyroidism and ophthalmopathy. Study results and limitations: Ophthalmopathy could be told apart from stable hyperthyroidism with a 13 V-J model.

Researchers took RNA transcripts and amplified the TCR beta CDR3 regions from them. HTBI primers drove first-round RT-PCR of the TCR CDR3. Each CDR3 protein gets one entry after TCRdb re-called the multiplex PCR reads with MiXCR. The data contain about 530,000 distinct CDR3 sequences, 17% of them singletons. Regarding this clonotype: Its antigen remains unidentified.

Germline assignment: CDR1 MGHDK and CDR2 SYGVNS. This CDR3 spans 14 amino acids. Trimming took 2 bases from V and 4 from J, leaving 10 bases between them. The chain is built from TRBV25-1 and TRBJ2-3, with no clear D. The origin of this receptor is a woman aged 18 to 35 with Graves' ophthalmopathy. Sequenced sample: blood. CDR3 protein: CASSEPLDADTQYF. DNA for the CDR3: TGTGCCAGCAGTGAACCTCTAGACGCAGATACGCAGTATTTT.